This T cell receptor beta chain was observed in a study of OX40 agonist ivuxolimab in advanced cancers. Study-wide points: Expanded peripheral T-cell antigen specificity went undetermined. Low normalized T-cell clonal expansion also characterized some of the nonresponders.

Comments on this clone: What it binds is unknown.

Germline CDR1 KGHSH, CDR2 LQKENI. V lost 2 bases and J 5 bases, leaving 10 bases between the germline ends. This CDR3 is 13 amino acids long. TCRdb's table, derived via immunoSEQ multiplex PCR, lists solely in-frame clones and lacks some. The sample holds 40,000 or so clones, roughly 91% seen once. The chain combines TRBV18 with TRBJ2-7; D remains ambiguous. The specimen was CD4+ or CD8+ T cells sorted from blood, collected in a trial of the OX40 agonist ivuxolimab. The sequence derives from an adult with an advanced solid tumor such as melanoma, head and neck, liver or kidney cancer. In DNA, the CDR3 is TGTGCCAGCTCACCATCCGACCCCAACGAGCAGTACTTC. Amino acids: CASSPSDPNEQYF.